This TCR beta chain was sequenced in a study of radiotherapy plus CTLA-4 blockade in lung cancer. Study details: Disease control was achieved by about 29% of patients, and objective responses by 15% to 20%. Notes on the study in general: Clones derived from tumor TCRs expanded in blood after radiotherapy plus ipilimumab. Reports state that early shifts in blood T cell clones, with interferon-beta, best predicted response.

Trimming removed 0 bases from V and 6 bases from J, with 8 bases in between. CDR1 LGHNT and CDR2 FRNRAP come from the germline V gene. This CDR3 is 13 amino acids long. Patients had chemo-refractory metastatic non-small-cell lung cancer and received focal radiation plus CTLA-4 blockade that used ipilimumab. In the case of this clone: Its specificity is not known.

Repertoires were generated with immunoSEQ multiplex PCR, while TCRdb's copy carries only in-frame clones and drops some. The repertoire consists of about 45,000 clones, with roughly 60% occurring once and the leading ten covering less than 20%. The source is a human donor with non-small cell lung cancer who had a partial response to radiotherapy plus ipilimumab. Sequenced here: peripheral blood, sampled from a patient treated with radiotherapy plus ipilimumab. V usage is TRBV12-5 and J usage is TRBJ1-1; perhaps TRBD1 as D (6 bases). CDR3 residues: CASGLVSGAEAFF. DNA for the CDR3: TGTGCTAGTGGTTTGGTATCAGGGGCTGAAGCTTTCTTT.